This entry lists 24 T cell receptor beta chains sequenced from one sample in a study of blood T cell repertoires in COVID-19. Sequenced by immunoSEQ multiplex PCR; TCRdb stores in-frame clones only, minus some. The sample includes about 100,000 clones, 91% of them seen just once. The material sequenced was peripheral blood. These receptors were collected from a man in his sixties with acute or convalescent COVID-19.

J is TRBJ1-6 and V is TRBV10-3; 9 bases line up with TRBD1. The CDR3 runs 15 residues. CDR1 ENHRY and CDR2 SYGVKD come from the germline V gene. V trimming: 3 bases; J trimming: 14 bases; junction bases outside the gene matches: 11. Here the CDR3 reads CAISEAGQGVVTLHF. Here the CDR3 DNA reads TGTGCCATCAGTGAAGCGGGACAGGGAGTTGTCACCCTCCACTTT.

This chain links TRBV10-3 with TRBJ1-1; D is unresolved. V was clipped by 0 bases and J by 8 bases, with 7 bases between them. The length of the CDR3 is 12 residues. The germline V gene encodes CDR1 ENHRY and CDR2 SYGVKD. The CDR3: CAISESGGEAFF. The CDR3 DNA reads TGTGCCATCAGTGAGTCGGGAGGGGAAGCTTTCTTT.

This chain uses TRBV6-6 with TRBJ2-3; TRBD2 matches 8 bases. This CDR3 spans 11 amino acids. V shed 11 bases and J 5 bases; nucleotides not matched to a gene: 3. The germline gives CDR1 MNHNY, CDR2 SVGAGI (reference sequence). The CDR3: CASGGGDTQYF. The CDR3 region has the DNA TGTGCCTCGGGGGGGGGAGATACGCAGTATTTT.

The rearrangement links TRBV5-6 to TRBJ2-3; TRBD2 matches at 9 bases. Germline V CDR1 and CDR2: SGHDT, YYEEEE. The ends lost 1 base at V and 4 bases at J; junction bases unmatched: 1. This CDR3 is 14 amino acids long. The CDR3 DNA reads as TGTGCCAGCAGCTTGATAGCGGGAGCAGATACGCAGTATTTT. Protein: CASSLIAGADTQYF.

This chain connects TRBV28 to TRBJ1-2; tentatively, D is TRBD1 (5 bases). The CDR3 is 14 residues long. V lost 5 bases, J lost 11 bases, and 21 bases lay in between. CDR1 is MDHEN and CDR2 is SYDVKM in the germline V gene. CDR3 in amino acids: CASSPHEENRLYTF. The CDR3 DNA reads as TGTGCCAGCAGTCCGCACGAAGAGAACAGGTTATACACCTTC.

The rearrangement uses TRBV20-1 and TRBJ1-5; D might be TRBD1 (5 bases). CDR3 length: 11 amino acids. Germline CDR1 is DFQATT and CDR2 is SNEGSKA (reference sequence). CDR3 sequence reads: CSGTHNQPQHF. The CDR3 region has the DNA TGCAGCGGGACTCACAATCAGCCCCAGCATTTT.

The V gene is TRBV14, the J gene TRBJ2-1; 9 bases match TRBD2. Germline V gene sequence: CDR1 SGHDN, CDR2 FVKESK. The ends lost 1 base at V and 7 bases at J; junction bases unmatched: 5. The CDR3 runs to 15 residues. The CDR3 is CASSQVAGGGNEQFF. CDR3 bases: TGTGCCAGCAGCCAAGTTGCGGGAGGGGGGAATGAGCAGTTCTTC. Drawing the rest from reference TRBV14 and TRBJ2-1, the complete variable domain is EAGVTQFPSHSVIEKGQTVTLRCDPISGHDNLYWYRRVMGKEIKFLLHFVKESKQDESGMPNNRFLAERTGGTYSTLKVQPAELEDSGVYFCASSQVAGGGNEQFFGPGTRLTVL.

The gene calls are TRBV16 and TRBJ2-7, with TRBD1 matching over 8 bases. Germline CDR1 and CDR2: KGHSY and FQNENV. Germline trimming cut 5 bases from V and 2 bases from J; bases unmatched to any gene: 8. The CDR3 has 15 amino acids. CDR3 residues: CASSNPGGPTYEQYF. Here the CDR3 DNA reads TGTGCCAGCAGCAACCCAGGGGGCCCGACCTACGAGCAGTACTTC.

This sequence joins TRBV11-3 and TRBJ2-7, with D perhaps matching TRBD1 (6 bases). The CDR3 sequence is 16 residues long. V lost 2 bases to trimming and J lost 0 bases, with 14 bases between them. Germline CDR1 SGHNT, CDR2 YENEEA. CDR3 amino acids: CASSLTVGQLSYEQYF. The CDR3 DNA sequence: TGTGCCAGCAGCTTAACGGTTGGACAGCTCTCCTACGAGCAGTACTTC.

This rearrangement joins TRBV12-3 or TRBV12-4 to TRBJ1-1, with D perhaps TRBD1 (5 bases). The CDR3 is 13 residues long. The V end was cut by 5 bases, the J end by 6 bases, with 13 bases between. The CDR3 region is CASSGRVGAEAFF. The CDR3 region has the DNA TGTGCCAGCAGTGGCAGGGTTGGAGCTGAAGCTTTCTTT.

CDR3 protein: CSVLAGELFF. In DNA form, the CDR3 reads TGCAGCGTTTTGGCTGGGGAGCTGTTTTTT. The gene calls are TRBV29-1 and TRBJ2-2; D gene unclear. The CDR3 sequence is 10 residues long. Trimming removed 5 bases at V and 8 bases at J, with 6 bases between. Germline V gene sequence: CDR1 SQVTM, CDR2 ANQGSEA.

CDR3 sequence reads: CASSIGQGTEAFF. As DNA, the CDR3 is TGTGCCAGTAGTATAGGACAGGGGACTGAAGCTTTCTTT. This rearrangement joins TRBV19 to TRBJ1-1; 8 positions match TRBD1. The germline CDR1 and CDR2 sequences are LNHDA and SQIVND (reference sequence). V lost 1 base to trimming and J lost 5 bases; unmatched junction nucleotides: 0. The CDR3 runs 13 residues.

This chain joins TRBV7-2 and TRBJ2-7; D may be TRBD1 (5 bases). Trimming removed 0 bases at V and 2 bases at J, with 11 bases between. Germline V gene sequence: CDR1 SGHTA, CDR2 FQGNSA. This CDR3 has 15 residues. CDR3 in amino acids: CASSLARTNPYEQYF. For the CDR3, the DNA is TGTGCCAGCAGCTTAGCCAGGACAAATCCCTACGAGCAGTACTTC.

The J gene is TRBJ1-2, the V gene TRBV5-8; tentatively, D is TRBD1 (6 bases). Trimming shortened V by 6 bases and J by 4 bases, and 19 bases separated the two germline ends. CDR3 length: 15 amino acids. Germline CDR1 SGHTS, CDR2 YDEGEE. The CDR3 DNA reads TGTGCCAGCATATTGACAGGCAGACTCCTCTATGGCTACACCTTC. It translates to CASILTGRLLYGYTF.

The V and J genes are TRBV6-5 and TRBJ2-4; 7 bases match TRBD1. Looked up from germline, CDR1 is MNHEY and CDR2 is SVGAGI. J lost 3 bases, V lost 9 bases, and 11 bases had no gene match. The CDR3 contains 15 residues. The chain's CDR3 is CASRAYRGDKNIQYF. The CDR3 coding sequence is TGTGCCAGTCGAGCTTACAGGGGTGACAAAAACATTCAGTACTTC.

V and J are TRBV19 and TRBJ2-7; no firm D call. Germline loops: CDR1 LNHDA, CDR2 SQIVND (reference sequence). The CDR3 extends over 14 amino acids. V was clipped by 6 bases and J by 0 bases, with 12 bases between them. CDR3 in amino acids: CASSLKPNSYEQYF. DNA of the CDR3: TGTGCCAGTAGCCTAAAACCAAACTCCTACGAGCAGTACTTC.

This clone was detected once. The CDR3 nucleotides read TGTGCCTGGAGTGGACCTAACAGATTCCAGAATCAGCCCCAGCATTTT. Residues: CAWSGPNRFQNQPQHF. J is TRBJ1-5 and V is TRBV30; D ambiguous. The CDR3 runs to 16 residues. The germline V gene has CDR1 GTSNPN and CDR2 SVGIG (reference sequence). V gave up 1 base and J gave up 4 bases, with 17 bases separating them.

V gene TRBV2 combines with J gene TRBJ1-5; 10 positions agree with TRBD1. The CDR3 length is 14 residues. Germline V gives CDR1 SNHLY, CDR2 FYNNEI. Trimming took 4 bases from V and 4 from J; bases not matched to a gene: 1. CDR3 in amino acids: CASSGGQGNQPQHF. As DNA, the CDR3 is TGTGCCAGCAGTGGGGGACAGGGGAATCAGCCCCAGCATTTT.

The rearrangement links TRBV3-1 (or the pseudogene TRBV3-2) to TRBJ1-1, with TRBD1 matching over 8 bases. V lost 4 bases, J lost 1 base, and 11 bases stayed unmatched. The CDR3 length is 17 residues. The germline CDR1 and CDR2 sequences are LGHDT and YNNKEL (reference sequence). In DNA form, the CDR3 reads TGTGCCAGCAGCCGAACTACGACAGGGGCCCGGAACACTGAAGCTTTCTTT. Translation: CASSRTTTGARNTEAFF.

This rearrangement joins TRBV6-5 to TRBJ2-1; 9 bases are shared with TRBD1. Germline V gene lookup returns CDR1 MNHEY and CDR2 SVGAGI. The CDR3 spans 13 residues. With V trimmed by 5 bases and J by 7 bases, 3 bases remained unmatched. The CDR3 DNA sequence: TGTGCCAGCAGTAGGGACAGGGCTAATGAGCAGTTCTTC. It codes for CASSRDRANEQFF.

The chain carries TRBV5-1 and TRBJ1-3; D is perhaps TRBD1 (5 bases). The germline V and J ends were trimmed by 2 bases and 6 bases, with 18 bases remaining between them. From germline, CDR1 is SGHRS and CDR2 YFSETQ. The CDR3 has 16 amino acids. The CDR3, as DNA: TGCGCCAGCAGCTTTTTAAGGGGTGGGATGGAAAACACCATATATTTT. As protein: CASSFLRGGMENTIYF.

The chain has TRBV6-6 and TRBJ1-5, with D tentatively TRBD1 (5 bases). Looked up from germline, CDR1 is MNHNY and CDR2 is SVGAGI (reference sequence). This CDR3 region has 16 residues. The V gene lost 7 bases and the J gene lost 2 bases, with 18 bases spanning the gap. DNA of the CDR3: TGTGCCAGCAAGAGAGGAGGGGTAGGTGGCAATCAGCCCCAGCATTTT. Amino acids: CASKRGGVGGNQPQHF.

The chain links TRBV19 to TRBJ2-2; TRBD1 matches 10 bases. CDR3 length equals 16 residues. With V trimmed by 6 bases and J by 4 bases, 8 bases remained unmatched. Germline V gene data show CDR1 as LNHDA and CDR2 as SQIVND (reference sequence). CDR3 sequence: CASSYKGDRGTGELFF. CDR3 sequence (DNA): TGTGCCAGTAGCTACAAGGGGGACAGGGGCACCGGGGAGCTGTTTTTT.

The V call is TRBV28, the J call TRBJ1-1; D is unresolved. This CDR3 contains 14 residues. V was trimmed by 3 bases and J by 3 bases, leaving 11 bases between them. The germline V gene encodes CDR1 MDHEN and CDR2 SYDVKM. This CDR3 reads CASSFLRQDTEAFF. DNA of the CDR3: TGTGCCAGCAGTTTCCTTCGGCAGGACACTGAAGCTTTCTTT.